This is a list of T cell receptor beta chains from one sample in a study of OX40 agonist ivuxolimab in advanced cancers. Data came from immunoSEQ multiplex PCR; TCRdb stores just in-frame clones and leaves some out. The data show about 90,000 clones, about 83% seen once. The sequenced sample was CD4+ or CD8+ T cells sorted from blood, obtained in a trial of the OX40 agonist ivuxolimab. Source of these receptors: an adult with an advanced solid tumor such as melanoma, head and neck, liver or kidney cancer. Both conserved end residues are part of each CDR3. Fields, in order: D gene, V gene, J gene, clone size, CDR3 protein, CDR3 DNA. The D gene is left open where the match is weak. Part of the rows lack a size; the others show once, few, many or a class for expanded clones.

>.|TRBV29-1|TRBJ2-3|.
CSVTPQTGSTDTQYF
TGCAGCGTCACACCTCAGACAGGTAGCACAGATACGCAGTATTTT
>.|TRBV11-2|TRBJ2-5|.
CASSSREETQYF
TGTGCCAGCAGCTCTCGGGAGGAGACCCAGTACTTC
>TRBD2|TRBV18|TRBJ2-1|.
CASSSGLAGGNEQFF
TGTGCCAGCTCATCCGGACTAGCGGGAGGGAATGAGCAGTTCTTC
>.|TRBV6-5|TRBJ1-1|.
CASSYSELNTEAFF
TGTGCCAGCAGTTACTCTGAGCTGAACACTGAAGCTTTCTTT
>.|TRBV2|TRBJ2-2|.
CASSEIGMNTGELFF
TGTGCCAGCAGTGAAATTGGCATGAACACCGGGGAGCTGTTTTTT
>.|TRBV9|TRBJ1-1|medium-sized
CASSVEPSNTEAFF
TGTGCCAGCAGCGTAGAACCGTCGAACACTGAAGCTTTCTTT
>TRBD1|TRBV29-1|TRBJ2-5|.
CSVDRELETQYF
TGCAGCGTGGACAGGGAACTGGAGACCCAGTACTTC
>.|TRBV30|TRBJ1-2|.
CAWNPAGSGGYTF
TGTGCCTGGAATCCGGCCGGGAGCGGAGGCTACACCTTC
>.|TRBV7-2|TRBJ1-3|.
CASSLIGALSGNTIYF
TGTGCCAGCAGCTTAATAGGGGCACTATCTGGAAACACCATATATTTT
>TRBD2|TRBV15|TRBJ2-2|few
CATSRPSGRMAGELFF
TGTGCCACCAGCAGACCTAGCGGGAGGATGGCCGGGGAGCTGTTTTTT
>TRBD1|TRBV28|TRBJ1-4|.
CASSLRGPANEKLFF
TGTGCCAGCAGCCTCAGGGGGCCGGCTAATGAAAAACTGTTTTTT
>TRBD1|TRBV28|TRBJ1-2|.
CASSLPGQGRHGYTF
TGTGCCAGCAGTCTGCCCGGACAGGGGAGACATGGCTACACCTTC
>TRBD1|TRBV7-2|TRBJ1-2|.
CASSRTGGVGYTF
TGTGCCAGCAGCAGAACAGGGGGCGTTGGCTACACCTTC
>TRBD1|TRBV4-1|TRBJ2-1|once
CASSPRDRGQINDEQFF
TGCGCCAGCAGCCCCCGGGACAGGGGGCAGATAAATGATGAGCAGTTCTTC
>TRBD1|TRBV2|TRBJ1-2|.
CASRGPDFTF
TGTGCTTCGAGGGGGCCGGACTTCACCTTC
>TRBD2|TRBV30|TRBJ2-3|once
CAWIRGGADTQYF
TGTGCCTGGATTCGGGGGGGCGCAGATACGCAGTATTTT
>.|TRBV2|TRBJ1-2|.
CASRGDDYGYTF
TGTGCCAGCAGGGGAGACGACTATGGCTACACCTTC
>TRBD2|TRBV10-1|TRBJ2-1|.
CASSPSGSSYNEQFF
TGCGCCAGCAGCCCTAGCGGGAGCTCCTACAATGAGCAGTTCTTC
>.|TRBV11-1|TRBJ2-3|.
CASSLGVGITDTQYF
TGTGCCAGCAGCTTGGGGGTGGGGATCACAGATACGCAGTATTTT